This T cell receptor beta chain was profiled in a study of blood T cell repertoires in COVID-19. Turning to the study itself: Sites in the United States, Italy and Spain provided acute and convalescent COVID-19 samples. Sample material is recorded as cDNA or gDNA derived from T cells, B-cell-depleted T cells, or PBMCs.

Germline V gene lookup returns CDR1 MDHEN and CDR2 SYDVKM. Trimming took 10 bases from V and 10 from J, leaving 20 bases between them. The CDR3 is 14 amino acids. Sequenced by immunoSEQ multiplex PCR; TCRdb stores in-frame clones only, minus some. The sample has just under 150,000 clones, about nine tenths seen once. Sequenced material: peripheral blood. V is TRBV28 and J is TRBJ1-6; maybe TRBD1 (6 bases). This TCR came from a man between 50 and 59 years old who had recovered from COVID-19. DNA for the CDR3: TGTGCCATCAGCCCAGGGGTGACGGTGTCACCCCTCCACTTT. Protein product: CAISPGVTVSPLHF.